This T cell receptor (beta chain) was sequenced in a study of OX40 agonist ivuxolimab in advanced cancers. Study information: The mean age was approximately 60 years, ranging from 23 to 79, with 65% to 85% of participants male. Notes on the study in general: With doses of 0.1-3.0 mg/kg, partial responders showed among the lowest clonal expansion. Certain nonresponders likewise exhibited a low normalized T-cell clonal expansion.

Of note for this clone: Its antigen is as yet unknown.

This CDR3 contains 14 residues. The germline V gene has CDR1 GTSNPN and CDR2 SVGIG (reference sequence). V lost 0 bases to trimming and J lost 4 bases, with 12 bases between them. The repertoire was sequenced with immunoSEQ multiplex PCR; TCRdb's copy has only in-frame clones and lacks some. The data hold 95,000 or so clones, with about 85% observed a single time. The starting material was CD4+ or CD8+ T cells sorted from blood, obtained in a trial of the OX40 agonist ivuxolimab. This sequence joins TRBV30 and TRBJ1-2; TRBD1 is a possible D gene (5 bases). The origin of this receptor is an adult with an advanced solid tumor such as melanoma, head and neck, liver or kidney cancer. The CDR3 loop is CAWSVRGRSYGYTF. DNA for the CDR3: TGTGCCTGGAGTGTAAGGGGCCGGAGCTATGGCTACACCTTC.